These T cell receptor beta chains were read from a single sample in a study of blood T cell repertoires in COVID-19. Using immunoSEQ multiplex PCR, the repertoire was profiled, and TCRdb retains in-frame clones only, with some absent. Here the sample spans more than 250,000 clones, around 80% being singletons. Specimen: PBMCs or T cells enriched from blood (not recorded which). All receptors come from a man aged 40-50 years who had been exposed to COVID-19. Each CDR3 is given with its conserved first and last residue. The order of the fields is J gene, V gene, CDR3 protein.

TRBJ2-7,TRBV15,CATSRLPGTKAYEQYF
TRBJ1-1,TRBV9,CASSVGGDTEAFF
TRBJ1-5,TRBV4-2,CASSQDIGVSQPQHF
TRBJ1-4,TRBV24-1,CATSDATGGGEKLFF
TRBJ2-2,TRBV9,CASSVWEDGELFF
TRBJ2-7,TRBV5-6,CASSLFSYEQYF
TRBJ2-7,TRBV4-1,CASSQVGGGFYEQYF
TRBJ1-2,TRBV13,CASSPYNRGRDYGYTF
TRBJ2-2,TRBV5-1,CATTSGINTGELFF
TRBJ2-7,TRBV11-2,CASSPGTTPQYF
TRBJ1-3,TRBV28,CASRQGAGGNTIYF
TRBJ1-1,TRBV7-9,CASSFGKPEAFF
TRBJ2-4,TRBV28,CASSLLGQGGVWAKNIQYF
TRBJ1-2,TRBV5-1,CASSSSVQGINYGYTF
TRBJ1-2,TRBV3-1/TRBV3-2,CASSPTHRMLSYGYTF
TRBJ2-5,TRBV2,CASSSFETQYF
TRBJ2-7,TRBV10-2,CASSEERGNSYEQYF
TRBJ1-5,TRBV19,CASVQTLNQPQHF
TRBJ2-1,TRBV7-9,CASSSRLTTGSNEQFF
TRBJ2-7,TRBV27,CASSFVGTSGIGYKNEQYF
TRBJ1-5,TRBV27,CASSERRVNSNQPQHF
TRBJ2-2,TRBV3-1/TRBV3-2,CASSQRAGEGELFF